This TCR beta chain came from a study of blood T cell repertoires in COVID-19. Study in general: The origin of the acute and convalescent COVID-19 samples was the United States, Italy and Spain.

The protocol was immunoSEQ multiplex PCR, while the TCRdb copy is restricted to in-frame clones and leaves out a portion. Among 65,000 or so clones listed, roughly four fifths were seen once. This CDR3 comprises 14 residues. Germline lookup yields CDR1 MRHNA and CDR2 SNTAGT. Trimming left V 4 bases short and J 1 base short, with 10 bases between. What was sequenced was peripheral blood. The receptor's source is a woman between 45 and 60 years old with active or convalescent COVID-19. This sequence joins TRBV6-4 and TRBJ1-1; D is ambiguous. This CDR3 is CASSAFPGNTEAFF. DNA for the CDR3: TGTGCCAGCAGTGCTTTCCCAGGGAACACTGAAGCTTTCTTT.